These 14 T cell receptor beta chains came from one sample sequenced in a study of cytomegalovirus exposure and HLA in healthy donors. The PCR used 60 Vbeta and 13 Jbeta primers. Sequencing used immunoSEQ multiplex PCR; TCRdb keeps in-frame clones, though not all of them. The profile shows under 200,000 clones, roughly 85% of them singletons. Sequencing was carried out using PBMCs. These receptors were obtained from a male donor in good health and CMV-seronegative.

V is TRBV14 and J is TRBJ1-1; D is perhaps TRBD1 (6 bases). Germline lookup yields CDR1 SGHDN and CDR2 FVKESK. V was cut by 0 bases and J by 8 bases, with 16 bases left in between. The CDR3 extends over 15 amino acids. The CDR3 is CASSQDRVRTAEAFF. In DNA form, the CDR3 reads TGTGCCAGCAGCCAAGATCGAGTCAGGACAGCCGAAGCTTTCTTT. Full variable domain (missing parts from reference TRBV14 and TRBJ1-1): EAGVTQFPSHSVIEKGQTVTLRCDPISGHDNLYWYRRVMGKEIKFLLHFVKESKQDESGMPNNRFLAERTGGTYSTLKVQPAELEDSGVYFCASSQDRVRTAEAFFGQGTRLTVV.

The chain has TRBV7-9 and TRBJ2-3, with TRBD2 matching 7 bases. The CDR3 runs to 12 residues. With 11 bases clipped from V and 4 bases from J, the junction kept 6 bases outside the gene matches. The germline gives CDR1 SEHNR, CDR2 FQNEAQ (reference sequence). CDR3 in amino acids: CAVREDADTQYF. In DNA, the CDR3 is TGTGCCGTTCGGGAGGATGCAGATACGCAGTATTTT.

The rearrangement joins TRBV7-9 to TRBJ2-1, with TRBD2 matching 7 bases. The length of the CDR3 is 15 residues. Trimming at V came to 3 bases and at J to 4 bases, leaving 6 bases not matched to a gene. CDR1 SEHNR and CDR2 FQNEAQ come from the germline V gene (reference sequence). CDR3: CASSFNGTMYNEQFF. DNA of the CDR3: TGTGCCAGCAGCTTTAACGGGACTATGTACAATGAGCAGTTCTTC.

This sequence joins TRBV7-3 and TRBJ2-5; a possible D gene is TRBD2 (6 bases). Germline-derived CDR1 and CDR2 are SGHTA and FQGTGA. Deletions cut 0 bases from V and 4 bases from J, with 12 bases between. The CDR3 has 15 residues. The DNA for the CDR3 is TGTGCCAGCAGCTTAACCCCTAGCGAAGGAGAGACCCAGTACTTC. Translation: CASSLTPSEGETQYF. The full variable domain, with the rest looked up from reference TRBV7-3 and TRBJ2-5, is GAGVSQTPSNKVTEKGKYVELRCDPISGHTALYWYRQSLGQGPEFLIYFQGTGAADDSGLPNDRFFAVRPEGSVSTLKIQRTERGDSAVYLCASSLTPSEGETQYFGPGTRLLVL.

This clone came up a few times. The CDR3 nucleotides read TGTGCCAGCAGTTTTGACAGGCAAACATCCCACGAGCAGTACTTC. The encoded protein is CASSFDRQTSHEQYF. The chain links TRBV2 to TRBJ2-7; D might be TRBD1 (6 bases). The CDR3 covers 15 residues. Germline values: CDR1 SNHLY, CDR2 FYNNEI. V lost 5 bases, J lost 5 bases, and 19 bases lay in between.

The CDR3 sequence: CASRLCPKGPSSYNSPLHF. In nucleotides, the CDR3 is TGTGCAAGTCGCTTATGTCCCAAGGGGCCAAGCTCCTATAATTCACCCCTCCACTTT. The V and J genes are TRBV12-2 and TRBJ1-6; TRBD1 was called by the table and not checked on the DNA. TRBV12-2 is a listed pseudogene. The CDR3 sequence is 19 residues long.

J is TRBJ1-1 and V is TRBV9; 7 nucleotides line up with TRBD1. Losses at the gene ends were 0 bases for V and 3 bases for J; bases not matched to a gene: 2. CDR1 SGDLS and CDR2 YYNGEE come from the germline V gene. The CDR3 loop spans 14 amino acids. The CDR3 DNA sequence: TGTGCCAGCAGCGTAGGAGGGACAGACACTGAAGCTTTCTTT. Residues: CASSVGGTDTEAFF.

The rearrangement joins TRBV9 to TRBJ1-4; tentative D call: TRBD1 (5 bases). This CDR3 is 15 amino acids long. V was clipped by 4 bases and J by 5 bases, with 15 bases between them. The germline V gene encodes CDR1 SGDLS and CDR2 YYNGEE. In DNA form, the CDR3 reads TGTGCCAGCAGCCCCCGGACGGGGGGAAATGAAAAACTGTTTTTT. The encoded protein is CASSPRTGGNEKLFF.

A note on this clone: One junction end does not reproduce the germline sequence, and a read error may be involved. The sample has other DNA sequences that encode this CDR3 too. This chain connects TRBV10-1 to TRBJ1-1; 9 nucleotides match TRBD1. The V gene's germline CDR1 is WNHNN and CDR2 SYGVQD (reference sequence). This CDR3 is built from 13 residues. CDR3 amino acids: CASSDRGVTEAFF. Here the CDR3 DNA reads TGCGCCAGTAGTGACAGGGGGGTCACTGAAGCTTTCTTT.

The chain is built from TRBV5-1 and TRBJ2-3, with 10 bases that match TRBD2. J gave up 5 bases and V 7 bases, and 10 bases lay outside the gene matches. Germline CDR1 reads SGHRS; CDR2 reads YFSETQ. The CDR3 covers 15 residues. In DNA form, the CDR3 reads TGCGCCAGCGATCCGTCGGGACTAGCGCAAGATACGCAGTATTTT. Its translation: CASDPSGLAQDTQYF.

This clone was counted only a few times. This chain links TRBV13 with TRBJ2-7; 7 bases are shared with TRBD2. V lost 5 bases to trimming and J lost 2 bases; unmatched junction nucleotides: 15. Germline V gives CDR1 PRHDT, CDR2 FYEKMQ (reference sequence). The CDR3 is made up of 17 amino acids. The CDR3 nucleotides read TGTGCCAGCAGCCACCCCAGCGGGACCATCCTTACCTACGAGCAGTACTTC. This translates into CASSHPSGTILTYEQYF.

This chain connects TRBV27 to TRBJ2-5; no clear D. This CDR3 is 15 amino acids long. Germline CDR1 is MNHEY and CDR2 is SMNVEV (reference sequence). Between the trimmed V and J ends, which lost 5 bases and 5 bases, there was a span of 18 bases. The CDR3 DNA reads TGTGCCAGCAGTACTTCTGTCAGAGGTGTGGAGACCCAGTACTTC. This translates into CASSTSVRGVETQYF.

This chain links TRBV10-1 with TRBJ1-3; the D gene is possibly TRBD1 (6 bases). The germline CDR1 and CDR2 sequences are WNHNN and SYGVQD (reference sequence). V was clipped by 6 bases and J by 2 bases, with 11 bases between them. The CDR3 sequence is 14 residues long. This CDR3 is CASSARGTGNTIYF. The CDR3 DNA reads TGCGCCAGCAGCGCCAGGGGTACTGGAAACACCATATATTTT.

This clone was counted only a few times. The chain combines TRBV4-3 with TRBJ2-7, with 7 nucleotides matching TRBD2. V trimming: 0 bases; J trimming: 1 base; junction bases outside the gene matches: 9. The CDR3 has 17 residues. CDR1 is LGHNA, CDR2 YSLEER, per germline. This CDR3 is CASSQDRELAPSYEQYF. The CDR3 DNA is TGCGCCAGCAGCCAAGATAGGGAACTAGCGCCTTCCTACGAGCAGTACTTC.